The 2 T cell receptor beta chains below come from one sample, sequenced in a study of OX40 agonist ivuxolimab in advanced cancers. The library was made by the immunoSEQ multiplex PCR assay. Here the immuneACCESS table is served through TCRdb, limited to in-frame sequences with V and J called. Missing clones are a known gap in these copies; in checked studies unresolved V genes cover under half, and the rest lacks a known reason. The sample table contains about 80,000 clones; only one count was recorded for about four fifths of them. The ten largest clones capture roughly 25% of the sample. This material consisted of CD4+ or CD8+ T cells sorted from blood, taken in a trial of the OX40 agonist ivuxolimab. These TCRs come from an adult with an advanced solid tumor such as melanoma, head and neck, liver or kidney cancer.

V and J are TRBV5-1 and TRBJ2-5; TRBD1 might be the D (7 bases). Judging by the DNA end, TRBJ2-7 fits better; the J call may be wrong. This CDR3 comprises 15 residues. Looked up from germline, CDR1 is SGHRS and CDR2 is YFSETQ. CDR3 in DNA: TGCGCCAGCAGCTTGGTTGGAGGGGGCGTCGACGAGCAGTACTTC. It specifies CASSLVGGGVDEQYF.

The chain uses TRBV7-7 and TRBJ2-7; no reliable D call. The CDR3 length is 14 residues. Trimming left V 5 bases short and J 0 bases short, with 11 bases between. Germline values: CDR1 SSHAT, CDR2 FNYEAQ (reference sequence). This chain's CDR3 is CASSLHLSSYEQYF. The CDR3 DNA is TGTGCCAGCAGCCTCCACCTTAGCTCCTACGAGCAGTACTTC.